Each of the 18 T cell receptor beta chains below was sequenced from the same sample in a study of blood T cells in healthy people across ages. A sample-barcoded 5' primer and a J-beta primer mix were used in a second PCR of roughly 6 to 12 cycles. TCRdb re-called the 5' RACE reads with MiXCR, one entry per CDR3 protein. The sample holds 1.5 million to 2 million distinct CDR3 sequences, 28% seen once. Sequenced sample: blood. These TCRs come from a woman in her twenties or thirties in good health.

This chain connects TRBV9 to TRBJ2-3; the D call may be TRBD1 or TRBD2 (5 bases each). The CDR3 is made up of 15 amino acids. Germline CDR1 reads SGDLS; CDR2 reads YYNGEE. The V end lost 4 bases, the J end lost 3 bases, and 15 bases lay between the germline ends. The CDR3 nucleotides read TGTGCCAGCAGCCCAGTCTCCGGGGCGACAGATACGCAGTATTTT. It is translated as CASSPVSGATDTQYF. Looking up the rest from reference TRBV9 and TRBJ2-3 gives the full variable domain: DSGVTQTPKHLITATGQRVTLRCSPRSGDLSVYWYQQSLDQGLQFLIQYYNGEERAKGNILERFSAQQFPDLHSELNLSSLELGDSALYFCASSPVSGATDTQYFGPGTRLTVL.

This clonotype showed up just a few times. The rearrangement joins TRBV7-9 to TRBJ2-1; 10 bases align to TRBD1. CDR3 length: 15 residues. V was pared by 10 bases and J by 7 bases, with 13 bases of the junction left unmatched. Germline assignment: CDR1 SEHNR and CDR2 FQNEAQ (reference sequence). CDR3 nucleotides: TGTGCCACCCACCCGAAGGGACAGGGGTTTAATGAGCAGTTCTTC. Its translation: CATHPKGQGFNEQFF.

This clonotype was detected ten times or more. V and J are TRBV20-1 and TRBJ2-7, with unresolved D. CDR1 is DFQATT, CDR2 SNEGSKA, per germline (reference sequence). Trimming left V 5 bases short and J 5 bases short, with 16 bases between. This CDR3 has 13 amino acids. In DNA, the CDR3 is TGCAGTGCTGTCGAAGGGATAAGGGACGAGCAGTACTTC. This gives the protein CSAVEGIRDEQYF.

A few counts support this clonotype. The chain combines TRBV10-3 with TRBJ2-2, with 10 nucleotides matching TRBD1. This CDR3 is built from 15 residues. The V and J ends lost 6 bases and 3 bases, in that order; junction bases with no gene match: 4. Germline V CDR1 and CDR2: ENHRY, SYGVKD. The CDR3 is CAIRDRGADTGELFF. The CDR3 region has the DNA TGTGCCATCAGGGACAGGGGGGCCGACACCGGGGAGCTGTTTTTT.

V gene TRBV4-2 combines with J gene TRBJ1-5; D not certain. In germline, CDR1 is LGHNA, CDR2 YNFKEQ. There are 13 residues in the CDR3. Trimming stripped 4 bases from V and 5 bases from J, with 9 bases between. The CDR3 DNA sequence: TGTGCCAGCAGCCGAGACACCTATCAGCCCCAGCATTTT. It encodes CASSRDTYQPQHF.

In its sample, this clonotype was seen a few times. The rearrangement links TRBV7-9 to TRBJ1-5; 7 nucleotides line up with TRBD1. The CDR3 has 15 amino acids. Germline lookup yields CDR1 SEHNR and CDR2 FQNEAQ (reference sequence). The J segment lost 4 bases and the V segment lost 8 bases, leaving 11 bases of the junction unmatched. The DNA for the CDR3 is TGTGCCAGCCGCCCGCCGGGACAGATAAATCAGCCCCAGCATTTT. Residues: CASRPPGQINQPQHF.

This chain connects TRBV6-4 to TRBJ1-2; TRBD1 might be the D (6 bases). Between the trimmed V and J ends, which lost 3 bases and 7 bases, there was a span of 15 bases. The CDR3 has 14 residues. Germline V gene lookup returns CDR1 MRHNA and CDR2 SNTAGT. CDR3 sequence (DNA): TGTGCCAGCAGTGAGGAATGGACAGAAGGTGGCTACACCTTC. It translates to CASSEEWTEGGYTF.

V is TRBV11-2 and J is TRBJ2-7, with TRBD1 matching over 7 bases. Germline CDR1 SGHAT, CDR2 FQNNGV. This CDR3 has 15 amino acids. V trimming: 5 bases; J trimming: 3 bases; junction bases outside the gene matches: 10. CDR3 residues: CASSPNSGTDYEQYF. DNA of the CDR3: TGTGCCAGCAGCCCCAACTCCGGGACAGACTACGAGCAGTACTTC. Looking up the rest from reference TRBV11-2 and TRBJ2-7 gives the full variable domain: EAGVAQSPRYKIIEKRQSVAFWCNPISGHATLYWYQQILGQGPKLLIQFQNNGVVDDSQLPKDRFSAERLKGVDSTLKIQPAKLEDSAVYLCASSPNSGTDYEQYFGPGTRLTVT.

This clonotype was counted a few times. This chain joins TRBV18 and TRBJ2-5; TRBD2 is a possible D gene (5 bases). The CDR3 is 13 residues long. CDR1 is KGHSH and CDR2 is LQKENI in the germline V gene. V was cut by 0 bases and J by 7 bases, with 9 bases left in between. The CDR3, as DNA: TGTGCCAGCTCACCACCATTCGAGGGGACCCAGTACTTC. Translation gives CASSPPFEGTQYF.

The J gene is TRBJ1-1, the V gene TRBV27; the D is unclear. The CDR3 runs to 15 residues. Germline assignment: CDR1 MNHEY and CDR2 SMNVEV (reference sequence). V gave up 0 bases and J gave up 4 bases, with 12 bases separating them. CDR3 amino acids: CASSLSPPGGTEAFF. CDR3 DNA sequence: TGTGCCAGCAGTTTATCTCCCCCAGGAGGCACTGAAGCTTTCTTT.

The sample holds a few counts of this clonotype. This rearrangement joins TRBV28 to TRBJ2-7, with TRBD2 matching 9 bases. CDR3 length: 15 amino acids. Per the germline V gene, CDR1 is MDHEN and CDR2 is SYDVKM. The V and J ends lost 4 bases and 9 bases, in that order; junction bases with no gene match: 13. The CDR3: CASSSLGREGRGQYF. For the CDR3, the DNA is TGTGCCAGCAGTTCCCTGGGGCGGGAGGGCCGAGGGCAGTACTTC.

The chain is built from TRBV6-2 or TRBV6-3 and TRBJ2-5; 7 positions agree with TRBD2. Looked up from germline, CDR1 is MNHEY and CDR2 is SVGEGT. The CDR3 consists of 13 residues. With V trimmed by 0 bases and J by 9 bases, 4 bases remained unmatched. Written as DNA, the CDR3 is TGTGCCAGCAGTTACTCGACTCGGGAGGCCCAGTACTTC. Protein: CASSYSTREAQYF.

V and J are TRBV5-1 and TRBJ1-4; no definite D call. V dropped 4 bases and J dropped 8 bases, with 18 bases sitting between them. The CDR3 covers 15 residues. Per germline, CDR1 SGHRS and CDR2 YFSETQ. The DNA of the CDR3 is TGCGCCAGCAGCCCCGGCTTCGGGTCGGGGGAAAAACTGTTTTTT. This gives the protein CASSPGFGSGEKLFF. Based on the CDR3 plus reference TRBV5-1 and TRBJ1-4, the full variable domain is KAGVTQTPRYLIKTRGQQVTLSCSPISGHRSVSWYQQTPGQGLQFLFEYFSETQRNKGNFPGRFSGRQFSNSRSEMNVSTLELGDSALYLCASSPGFGSGEKLFFGSGTQLSVL.

The chain has TRBV5-1 and TRBJ2-7, with a possible D match to TRBD2 (6 bases). The germline CDR1 and CDR2 sequences are SGHRS and YFSETQ. The CDR3 contains 17 residues. Trimming took 0 bases from V and 6 from J, leaving 22 bases between them. CDR3 region: CASSLVPGTGGFGEQYF. CDR3 DNA sequence: TGCGCCAGCAGCTTGGTTCCCGGGACTGGGGGTTTTGGCGAGCAGTACTTC.

The chain is built from TRBV28 and TRBJ2-3; 10 nucleotides agree with TRBD2. The germline CDR1 and CDR2 sequences are MDHEN and SYDVKM. CDR3 length: 18 residues. J lost 6 bases, V lost 1 base, and 13 bases had no gene match. The CDR3 region has the DNA TGTGCCAGCAGTTTATCGACTAGCGGGTTGAACAGCGGGGATACGCAGTATTTT. Protein product: CASSLSTSGLNSGDTQYF.

This clonotype was found a few times. The J gene is TRBJ2-2, the V gene TRBV3-1, with a possible D match to TRBD1 (5 bases). The V end was cut by 0 bases, the J end by 0 bases, with 8 bases between. The CDR3 contains 16 residues. Germline V gene data show CDR1 as LGHDT and CDR2 as YNNKEL (reference sequence). CDR3 residues: CASSQERTTNTGELFF. CDR3 nucleotide sequence: TGTGCCAGCAGCCAAGAAAGGACAACGAACACCGGGGAGCTGTTTTTT.

This clonotype has just a few counts. The chain employs TRBV7-6 and TRBJ2-1; possibly TRBD1 or TRBD2 for D (5 bases each). Looked up from germline, CDR1 is SGHVS and CDR2 is FNYEAQ. Between the trimmed V and J ends, which lost 4 bases and 10 bases, there was a span of 17 bases. The CDR3 totals 14 residues. CDR3 bases: TGTGCCAGCAGCTCGCTTGTGGGGGTGGGGGAGCAGTTCTTC. Translating it yields CASSSLVGVGEQFF.

A word on this clonotype: A junction boundary mismatches the germline segment, possibly from a read error. The chain combines TRBV20-1 with TRBJ1-2; 9 bases agree with TRBD1. The CDR3 is 16 residues long. CDR1 DFQATT and CDR2 SNEGSKA come from the germline V gene (reference sequence). The CDR3: CSASGGEDRGYYCYTF. The CDR3 bases are TGCAGTGCTAGCGGTGGGGAGGACAGGGGCTACTATTGCTACACCTTC.